The entry below describes one T cell receptor beta chain. An assay was performed, and its level was deep. Original analysis: Filtering differed since immunoSEQ provided only junctions, with no quality scores. Generated by immunoSEQ multiplex PCR, the TCRdb table keeps only in-frame clones and is missing some. V and J calls and clone size are as listed in that table; D and trimming were resolved from the DNA. The sample lists some 2,000,000 clones; 90% to 97% were seen once. This entry belongs to a study of shared clonotypes between healthy human individuals. Looking at the study overall: Per donor, CD8 memory used one plate, CD8 naive used two, CD4 memory used three and CD4 naive used three.

The CDR3 is made up of 16 amino acids. V dropped 5 bases and J dropped 4 bases, with 20 bases sitting between them. Germline V gene lookup returns CDR1 MNHNY and CDR2 SVGAGI (reference sequence). The split of CD4+ cells yielded CD45RA+ naive and CD45RA-negative memory subsets. The sequenced material came from naive CD4+ T cells sorted from blood. Regarding subset: CD45RA+ positively selected. The chain has TRBV6-6 and TRBJ1-2; D possibly corresponds to TRBD1 (5 bases). This clonotype was obtained from a man aged 18 to 29 in good health. CDR3 nucleotides: TGTGCCAGCAGTCCCGCCAGAGGGGATTTTTCCTATGGCTACACCTTC. This encodes CASSPARGDFSYGYTF.